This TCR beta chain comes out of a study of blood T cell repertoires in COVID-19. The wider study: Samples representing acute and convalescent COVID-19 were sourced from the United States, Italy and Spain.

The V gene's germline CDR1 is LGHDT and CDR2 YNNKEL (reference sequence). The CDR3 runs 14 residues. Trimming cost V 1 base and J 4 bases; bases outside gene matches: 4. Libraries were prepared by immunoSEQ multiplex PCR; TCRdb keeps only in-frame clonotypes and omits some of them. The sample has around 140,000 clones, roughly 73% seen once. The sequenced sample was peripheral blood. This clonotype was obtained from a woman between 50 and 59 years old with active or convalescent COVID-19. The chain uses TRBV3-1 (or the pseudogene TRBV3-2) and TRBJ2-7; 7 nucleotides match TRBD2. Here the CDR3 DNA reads TGTGCCAGCAGCCAAGGGGGAGGGCCGTACGAGCAGTACTTC. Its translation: CASSQGGGPYEQYF.